This TCR beta chain was recorded in a study of monozygotic twins with inflammatory bowel disease. Looked up from germline, CDR1 is SEHNR and CDR2 is FQNEAQ (reference sequence). This CDR3 is built from 16 residues. UMIs that had a 6-nucleotide sample barcode were put in using template switching. TCRdb reprocessed the 5' RACE reads and keeps a single row for each CDR3 protein, giving no DNA. Reported are more than 95,000 distinct CDR3 sequences; the ten largest clones contain 1.9%. V and J are TRBV7-9 and TRBJ2-7; without DNA, the TCRdb call of TRBD1 cannot be checked. Source material: blood. The clonotype was recovered from a human donor with ulcerative colitis or Crohn's disease, or a healthy co-twin of an affected twin (not recorded which). This CDR3 reads CASSSRQGLNLYEQYF. Looking up the rest from reference TRBV7-9 and TRBJ2-7 gives the full variable domain: DTGVSQNPRHKITKRGQNVTFRCDPISEHNRLYWYRQTLGQGPEFLTYFQNEAQLEKSRLLSDRFSAERPKGSFSTLEIQRTEQGDSAMYLCASSSRQGLNLYEQYFGPGTRLTVT.